These 25 T cell receptor beta chains were all obtained from the same sample, sequenced in a study of T cells in Graves' hyperthyroidism and ophthalmopathy. TCR beta CDR3 regions were amplified from RNA. A first-round RT-PCR of the TCR CDR3 used the HTBI primer set. TCRdb reprocessed the multiplex PCR reads via MiXCR and lists one record per CDR3 protein. The sample shows fewer than 900,000 distinct CDR3 sequences, approximately 19% of them seen only once. The specimen was blood. The receptors were sampled from a woman in her 50s with Graves' hyperthyroidism that later progressed to Graves' ophthalmopathy.

This clonotype has at least ten counts. The gene calls are TRBV7-9 and TRBJ1-1; 8 bases line up with TRBD1. From germline, CDR1 is SEHNR and CDR2 FQNEAQ (reference sequence). With 5 bases clipped from V and 1 base from J, the junction kept 6 bases outside the gene matches. This CDR3 is 15 amino acids long. This chain's CDR3 is CASSLRTGTNTEAFF. In DNA form, the CDR3 reads TGTGCCAGCAGCCTCAGGACAGGGACGAACACTGAAGCTTTCTTT.

The chain combines TRBV12-3 or TRBV12-4 with TRBJ1-6; no clear D gene. The CDR3 length is 11 residues. V was trimmed by 4 bases and J by 14 bases, leaving 9 bases between them. The CDR3 loop reads CASSSGLTLHF. CDR3 in DNA: TGTGCCAGCAGTTCGGGCCTAACCCTCCACTTT.

This clonotype was picked up many times. The chain is built from TRBV5-1 and TRBJ2-1, with D tentatively TRBD1 or TRBD2 (5 bases each). The CDR3 runs 16 residues. The V end lost 4 bases, the J end lost 5 bases, and 19 bases lay between the germline ends. Germline assignment: CDR1 SGHRS and CDR2 YFSETQ. CDR3 amino acids: CASSTLGTAKNNEQFF. CDR3 coding DNA: TGCGCCAGCAGCACACTCGGGACGGCGAAGAACAATGAGCAGTTCTTC.

This chain joins TRBV10-1 and TRBJ1-1, with TRBD1 as a possible D gene (6 bases). Trimming pared 0 bases from V and 7 bases from J, leaving 12 bases between. In germline, CDR1 is WNHNN, CDR2 SYGVQD (reference sequence). This CDR3 is 14 amino acids long. CDR3 protein: CASSESGGGNEAFF. CDR3 nucleotides: TGCGCCAGCAGTGAGTCAGGGGGAGGAAATGAAGCTTTCTTT.

There are many counts of this clonotype. This sequence joins TRBV9 and TRBJ2-5; a possible D gene is TRBD2 (5 bases). This CDR3 comprises 16 residues. In germline, CDR1 is SGDLS, CDR2 YYNGEE. V was trimmed by 0 bases and J by 1 base, leaving 13 bases between them. CDR3 residues: CASSVGVGRIQETQYF. CDR3 in DNA: TGTGCCAGCAGCGTAGGGGTTGGGAGAATCCAAGAGACCCAGTACTTC.

This chain joins TRBV5-1 and TRBJ1-3; TRBD1 might be the D (5 bases). From germline, CDR1 is SGHRS and CDR2 YFSETQ. The CDR3 spans 16 residues. The V gene lost 6 bases and the J gene lost 0 bases, with 16 bases spanning the gap. This chain's CDR3 is CASTKTGGNSGNTIYF. In DNA form, the CDR3 reads TGCGCCAGCACGAAGACGGGGGGGAACTCTGGAAACACCATATATTTT. Using reference TRBV5-1 and TRBJ1-3 for the parts outside the CDR3, the full variable domain is KAGVTQTPRYLIKTRGQQVTLSCSPISGHRSVSWYQQTPGQGLQFLFEYFSETQRNKGNFPGRFSGRQFSNSRSEMNVSTLELGDSALYLCASTKTGGNSGNTIYFGEGSWLTVV.

This clonotype was observed many times. The V gene is TRBV9, the J gene TRBJ2-2; 10 bases map to TRBD1. This CDR3 is 15 amino acids long. V lost 4 bases, J lost 5 bases, and 5 bases stayed unmatched. Germline CDR1 SGDLS, CDR2 YYNGEE. The CDR3 loop is CASSYRTGGTGELFF. The DNA for the CDR3 is TGTGCCAGCAGCTACCGGACAGGGGGAACCGGGGAGCTGTTTTTT. The full variable domain, in which reference TRBV9 and TRBJ2-2 provide the parts outside the CDR3, is DSGVTQTPKHLITATGQRVTLRCSPRSGDLSVYWYQQSLDQGLQFLIQYYNGEERAKGNILERFSAQQFPDLHSELNLSSLELGDSALYFCASSYRTGGTGELFFGEGSRLTVL.

The chain uses TRBV2 and TRBJ1-5; possible D gene TRBD1, 5 bases. CDR1 and CDR2 (germline): SNHLY, FYNNEI. This CDR3 has 13 amino acids. V shed 4 bases and J shed 6 bases, with 10 bases lying between them. The CDR3 here is CASSARVRQPQHF. The CDR3 DNA reads TGTGCCAGCAGTGCCAGGGTCCGTCAGCCCCAGCATTTT. The full variable domain, rest sourced from reference TRBV2 and TRBJ1-5, is EPEVTQTPSHQVTQMGQEVILRCVPISNHLYFYWYRQILGQKVEFLVSFYNNEISEKSEIFDDQFSVERPDGSNFTLKIRSTKLEDSAMYFCASSARVRQPQHFGDGTRLSIL.

The chain employs TRBV27 and TRBJ2-5; no clear D. Per the germline V gene, CDR1 is MNHEY and CDR2 is SMNVEV (reference sequence). The V end was cut by 3 bases, the J end by 5 bases, with 13 bases between. CDR3 length: 14 residues. The DNA for the CDR3 is TGTGCCAGCAGTTTTTCTCCCTTTCAGGAGACCCAGTACTTC. As protein: CASSFSPFQETQYF.

The V call is TRBV5-1, the J call TRBJ2-5, with D uncertain. Germline lookup yields CDR1 SGHRS and CDR2 YFSETQ. Trimming took 4 bases from V and 2 from J, leaving 9 bases between them. This CDR3 region has 13 residues. The CDR3 DNA sequence: TGCGCCAGCAGCCTTCTGATTCAAGAGACCCAGTACTTC. Its translation is CASSLLIQETQYF.

This sequence joins TRBV7-3 and TRBJ1-6, with D possibly matching TRBD1 (6 bases). The CDR3 length is 17 residues. V was pared by 1 base and J by 7 bases, with 17 bases between. In germline, CDR1 is SGHTA, CDR2 FQGTGA. This CDR3 reads CASSLRAGGQGNSPLHF. Here the CDR3 DNA reads TGTGCCAGCAGCTTAAGGGCCGGGGGCCAGGGGAATTCACCCCTCCACTTT.

This clonotype turned up a few times. The chain combines TRBV4-2 with TRBJ2-7; the D gene is possibly TRBD1 (5 bases). CDR1 and CDR2 (germline): LGHNA, YNFKEQ. V was pared by 0 bases and J by 4 bases, with 16 bases between. The CDR3 extends over 16 amino acids. CDR3: CASSQESAQGLYEQYF. The DNA of the CDR3 is TGTGCCAGCAGCCAAGAAAGCGCGCAGGGCTTATACGAGCAGTACTTC.

The chain carries TRBV15 and TRBJ1-4, with 7 bases aligning to TRBD1. This CDR3 is 14 amino acids long. V trimming: 5 bases; J trimming: 5 bases; junction bases outside the gene matches: 5. Germline CDR1 LNHNV, CDR2 YYDKDF (reference sequence). This CDR3 reads CATSGRDSNEKLFF. The CDR3 DNA sequence: TGTGCCACCAGCGGCCGGGACAGCAATGAAAAACTGTTTTTT. The full variable domain, rest sourced from reference TRBV15 and TRBJ1-4, is DAMVIQNPRYQVTQFGKPVTLSCSQTLNHNVMYWYQQKSSQAPKLLFHYYDKDFNNEADTPDNFQSRRPNTSFCFLDIRSPGLGDTAMYLCATSGRDSNEKLFFGSGTQLSVL.

This clonotype was observed a handful of times. The chain links TRBV5-4 to TRBJ2-3, with TRBD2 matching 9 bases. Germline assignment: CDR1 SGHNT and CDR2 YYREEE (reference sequence). V was pared by 1 base and J by 2 bases, with 8 bases of the junction left unmatched. The CDR3 loop spans 17 amino acids. The CDR3 sequence: CASSLRIAGGNTDTQYF. CDR3 DNA: TGTGCCAGCAGCTTGCGGATTGCGGGGGGGAACACAGATACGCAGTATTTT. The full variable domain, in which reference TRBV5-4 and TRBJ2-3 provide the parts outside the CDR3, is ETGVTQSPTHLIKTRGQQVTLRCSSQSGHNTVSWYQQALGQGPQFIFQYYREEENGRGNFPPRFSGLQFPNYSSELNVNALELDDSALYLCASSLRIAGGNTDTQYFGPGTRLTVL.

This clonotype was seen at least ten times. The rearrangement uses TRBV5-1 and TRBJ1-2, with D uncertain. Trimming left V 0 bases short and J 4 bases short, with 10 bases between. There are 14 residues in the CDR3. In germline, CDR1 is SGHRS, CDR2 YFSETQ. CDR3 in DNA: TGCGCCAGCAGCTTGGATGGGCTCGGCTATGGCTACACCTTC. Its protein product is CASSLDGLGYGYTF.

The chain couples TRBV5-1 to TRBJ2-1; D not resolved. CDR1 is SGHRS and CDR2 is YFSETQ in the germline V gene. CDR3 length: 15 amino acids. Trimming removed 0 bases at V and 8 bases at J, with 15 bases between. CDR3: CASSLGGGPRDEQFF. The CDR3, as DNA: TGCGCCAGCAGCTTGGGGGGTGGCCCCCGGGATGAGCAGTTCTTC. Drawing the rest from reference TRBV5-1 and TRBJ2-1, the complete variable domain is KAGVTQTPRYLIKTRGQQVTLSCSPISGHRSVSWYQQTPGQGLQFLFEYFSETQRNKGNFPGRFSGRQFSNSRSEMNVSTLELGDSALYLCASSLGGGPRDEQFFGPGTRLTVL.

Comments on this clonotype: One end of the junction is discordant with germline, which a read error may explain. The chain employs TRBV12-3 or TRBV12-4 and TRBJ1-2, with a possible D match to TRBD1 (6 bases). CDR3 length: 15 residues. The CDR3 spells CASGLRRDTNYGYTF. CDR3 coding DNA: TGTGCCAGCGGTTTGAGAAGGGACACTAACTATGGCTACACCTTC.

This clonotype was observed many times. CDR3 amino acids: CASSLDLGPYEQYF. Written as DNA, the CDR3 is TGCGCCAGCAGCTTGGACCTTGGGCCCTACGAGCAGTACTTC. V gene TRBV5-1 combines with J gene TRBJ2-7; D ambiguous. V was clipped by 0 bases and J by 2 bases, with 9 bases between them. The CDR3 is 14 residues long. Looked up from germline, CDR1 is SGHRS and CDR2 is YFSETQ.

J is TRBJ1-2 and V is TRBV5-6; 7 nucleotides agree with TRBD1. The trim removed 3 bases at V and 3 bases at J, leaving 14 bases unmatched. The CDR3 length is 17 residues. Looked up from germline, CDR1 is SGHDT and CDR2 is YYEEEE. The CDR3: CASSSWPKTGQDYGYTF. The CDR3 coding sequence is TGTGCCAGCAGCTCATGGCCGAAGACAGGGCAAGACTATGGCTACACCTTC.

V is TRBV20-1 and J is TRBJ2-1, with D unclear. CDR3 length equals 14 residues. CDR1 is DFQATT and CDR2 is SNEGSKA in the germline V gene (reference sequence). V lost 1 base, J lost 9 bases, and 16 bases lay in between. The CDR3 region is CSARGLRAGGEQFF. The CDR3 nucleotides are TGCAGTGCTAGAGGGCTCCGAGCAGGCGGTGAGCAGTTCTTC.

This clonotype was seen a few times. A single base separates this from a much larger clone, so it may be a read error. The V call is TRBV6-1, the J call TRBJ1-1; weak D call: TRBD1 (5 bases). CDR3 length equals 16 residues. Looked up from germline, CDR1 is MNHNS and CDR2 is SASEGT. CDR3 amino acids: CAGSEYPGTGNTEAFF. CDR3 in DNA: TGTGCCGGCAGTGAGTACCCCGGGACGGGGAACACTGAAGCTTTCTTT.

This clonotype showed up just a few times. This chain links TRBV12-3 or TRBV12-4 with TRBJ2-1; TRBD2 is a possible D gene (5 bases). The CDR3 covers 15 residues. V gave up 7 bases and J gave up 2 bases, with 15 bases separating them. The CDR3: CASIPQRRTYNEQFF. The CDR3 DNA reads TGTGCCAGCATACCACAGCGGAGGACCTACAATGAGCAGTTCTTC.

This chain joins TRBV9 and TRBJ2-2; D remains ambiguous. CDR1 and CDR2 (germline): SGDLS, YYNGEE. V gave up 0 bases and J gave up 0 bases, with 6 bases separating them. The CDR3 has 15 amino acids. This CDR3 is CASSVAPSNTGELFF. The CDR3, as DNA: TGTGCCAGCAGCGTAGCTCCCTCGAACACCGGGGAGCTGTTTTTT.

This clonotype came up a few times. The V gene is TRBV30, the J gene TRBJ2-7; the D is unclear. Germline V CDR1 and CDR2: GTSNPN, SVGIG (reference sequence). Trimming stripped 3 bases from V and 2 bases from J, with 14 bases between. The CDR3 loop spans 14 amino acids. The CDR3 region is CAWSLQRLTYEQYF. CDR3 DNA: TGTGCCTGGAGCCTGCAAAGGCTAACCTACGAGCAGTACTTC.

This clonotype was seen repeatedly, ten times or more. The CDR3 is CASGKTDRGTEAFF. CDR3 DNA: TGTGCCAGCGGGAAAACAGACAGGGGCACTGAAGCTTTCTTT. V is TRBV3-1 and J is TRBJ1-1, with TRBD1 matching 8 bases. Germline V gene sequence: CDR1 LGHDT, CDR2 YNNKEL (reference sequence). This CDR3 comprises 14 residues. J gave up 4 bases and V 8 bases, and 9 bases lay outside the gene matches.